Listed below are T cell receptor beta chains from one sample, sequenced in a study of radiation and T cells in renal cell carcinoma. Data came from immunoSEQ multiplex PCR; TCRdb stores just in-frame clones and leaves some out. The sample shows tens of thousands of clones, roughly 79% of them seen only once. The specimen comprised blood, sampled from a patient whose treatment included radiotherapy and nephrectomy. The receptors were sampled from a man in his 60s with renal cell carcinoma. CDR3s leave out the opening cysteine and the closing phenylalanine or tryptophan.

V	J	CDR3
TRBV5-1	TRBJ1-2	ASSLAGGAGYGYT
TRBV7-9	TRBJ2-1	ASSRGGTSEEQF
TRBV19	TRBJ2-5	ASSAPGSEETQY
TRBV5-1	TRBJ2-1	ASSLQGHEQF
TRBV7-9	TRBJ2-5	ASSLQGETQY
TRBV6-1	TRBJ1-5	ASSGGGFRDQPQH
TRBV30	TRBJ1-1	ASGQPNTEAF
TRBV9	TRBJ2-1	ASSVTEVVEQF
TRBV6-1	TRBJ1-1	ASSEDRGGWAEAF
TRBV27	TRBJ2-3	ASSQDRGTDTQY
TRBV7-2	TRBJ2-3	ASSSRRTEDTQY
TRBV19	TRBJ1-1	ASSKDRFEAF
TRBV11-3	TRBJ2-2	ASSSRIQVGELF
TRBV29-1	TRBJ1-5	SVGPQGSGNQPQH
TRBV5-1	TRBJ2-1	ASSWSGGADNEQF
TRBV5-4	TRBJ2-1	ASSLGGAEAVDEQF
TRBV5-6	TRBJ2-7	ASSLLGSRLGEQY
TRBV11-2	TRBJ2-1	ASSARDPGQGTDEQF
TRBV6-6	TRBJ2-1	ASSLGSSYNEQF
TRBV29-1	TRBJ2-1	SVVLAPLLYEQF
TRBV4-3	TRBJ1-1	ASSQEAGGSATEAF
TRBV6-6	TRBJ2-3	ASRGDRGPGDTQY
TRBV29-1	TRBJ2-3	SVQGSGTSTDTQY
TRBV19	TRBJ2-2	ASNLNTGELF
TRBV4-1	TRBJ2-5	ASSQSDRDRETQY
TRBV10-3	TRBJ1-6	AISARQGGSPLH
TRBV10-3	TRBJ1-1	AISEEGPDTEAF
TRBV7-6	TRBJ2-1	ASSLDLSRFNEQF
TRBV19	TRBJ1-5	ASSMGTTGQQH
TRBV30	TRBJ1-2	AWSSRVGGYT
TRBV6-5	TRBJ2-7	ASSYGQGWYEQY
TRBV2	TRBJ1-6	ASSVNPVNSPLH
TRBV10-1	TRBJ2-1	ASSEGEGYTYNEQF
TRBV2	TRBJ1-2	ASREAERYGYT
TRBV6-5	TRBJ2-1	ASSQTSGRVYEQF
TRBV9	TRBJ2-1	ASSVGGAGYNEQF
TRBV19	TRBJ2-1	ASSMSLAREQF
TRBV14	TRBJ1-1	ASSRGGQGQAF
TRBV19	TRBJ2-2	ASREAGDHTGELF